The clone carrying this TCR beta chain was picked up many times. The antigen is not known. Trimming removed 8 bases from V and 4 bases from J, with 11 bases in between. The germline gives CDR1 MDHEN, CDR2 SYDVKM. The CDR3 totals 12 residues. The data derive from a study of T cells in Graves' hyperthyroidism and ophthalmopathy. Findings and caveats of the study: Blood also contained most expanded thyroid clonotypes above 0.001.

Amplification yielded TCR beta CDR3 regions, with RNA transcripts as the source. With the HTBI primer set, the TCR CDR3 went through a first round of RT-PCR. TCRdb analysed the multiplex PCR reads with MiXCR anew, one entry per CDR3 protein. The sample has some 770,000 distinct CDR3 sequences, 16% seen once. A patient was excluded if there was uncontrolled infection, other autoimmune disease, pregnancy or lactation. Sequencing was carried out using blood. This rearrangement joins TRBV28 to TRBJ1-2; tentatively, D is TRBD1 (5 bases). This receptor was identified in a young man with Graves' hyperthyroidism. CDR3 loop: CASRQTVYGYTF. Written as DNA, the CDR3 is TGTGCCAGCCGACAGACAGTCTATGGCTACACCTTC.